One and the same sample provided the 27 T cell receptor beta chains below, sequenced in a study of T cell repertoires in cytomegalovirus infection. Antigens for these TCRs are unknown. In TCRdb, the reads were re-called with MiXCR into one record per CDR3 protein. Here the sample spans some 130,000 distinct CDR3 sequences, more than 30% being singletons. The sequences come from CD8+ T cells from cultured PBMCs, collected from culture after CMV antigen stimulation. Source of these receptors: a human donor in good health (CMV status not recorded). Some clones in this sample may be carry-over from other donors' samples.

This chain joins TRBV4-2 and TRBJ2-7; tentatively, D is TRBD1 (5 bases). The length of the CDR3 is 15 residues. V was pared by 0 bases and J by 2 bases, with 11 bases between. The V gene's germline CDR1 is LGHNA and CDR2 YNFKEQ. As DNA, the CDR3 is TGTGCCAGCAGCCAAGAGGCAGGGTGGGCCTACGAGCAGTACTTC. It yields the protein CASSQEAGWAYEQYF.

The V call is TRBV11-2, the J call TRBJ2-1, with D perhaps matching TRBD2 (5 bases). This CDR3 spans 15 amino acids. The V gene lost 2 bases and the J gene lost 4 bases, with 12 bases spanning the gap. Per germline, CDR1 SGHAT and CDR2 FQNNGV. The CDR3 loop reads CASSLSASQYNEQFF. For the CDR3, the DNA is TGTGCCAGCAGCTTATCGGCTAGCCAATACAATGAGCAGTTCTTC.

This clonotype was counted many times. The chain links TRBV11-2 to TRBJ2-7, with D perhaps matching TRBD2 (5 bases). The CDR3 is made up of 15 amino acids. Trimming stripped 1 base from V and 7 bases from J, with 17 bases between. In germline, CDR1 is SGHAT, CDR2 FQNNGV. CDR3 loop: CASSLALGLLQEQYF. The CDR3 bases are TGTGCCAGCAGCTTAGCTCTTGGACTTTTACAAGAGCAGTACTTC.

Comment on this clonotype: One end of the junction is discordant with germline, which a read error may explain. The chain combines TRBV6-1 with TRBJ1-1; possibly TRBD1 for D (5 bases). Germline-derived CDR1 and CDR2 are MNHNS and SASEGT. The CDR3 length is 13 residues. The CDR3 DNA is TGTGCCAGCAGTCTCAGGGCAGGGAAGGAAGTTTTCTTT. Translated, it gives CASSLRAGKEVFF.

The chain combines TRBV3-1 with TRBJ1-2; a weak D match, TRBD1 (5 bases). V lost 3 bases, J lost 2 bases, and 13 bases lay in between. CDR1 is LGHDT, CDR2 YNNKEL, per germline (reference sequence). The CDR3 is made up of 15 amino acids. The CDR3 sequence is CASSQPGQGNYGYTF. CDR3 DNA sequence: TGTGCCAGCAGCCAGCCAGGGCAGGGAAACTATGGCTACACCTTC.

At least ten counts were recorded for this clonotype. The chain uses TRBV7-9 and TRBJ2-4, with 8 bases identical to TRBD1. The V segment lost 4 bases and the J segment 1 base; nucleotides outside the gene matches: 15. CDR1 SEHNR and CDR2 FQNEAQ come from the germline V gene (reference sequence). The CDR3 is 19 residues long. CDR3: CASSYLPGGAARAKNIQYF. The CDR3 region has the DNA TGTGCCAGCAGCTATCTCCCAGGGGGCGCGGCGAGGGCCAAAAACATTCAGTACTTC.

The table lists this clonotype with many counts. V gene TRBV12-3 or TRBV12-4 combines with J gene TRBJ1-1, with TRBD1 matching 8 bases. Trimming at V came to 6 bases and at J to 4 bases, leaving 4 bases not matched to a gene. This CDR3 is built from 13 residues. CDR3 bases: TGTGCCAGCAGCTCAACAGGGGGCACTGAAGCTTTCTTT. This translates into CASSSTGGTEAFF.

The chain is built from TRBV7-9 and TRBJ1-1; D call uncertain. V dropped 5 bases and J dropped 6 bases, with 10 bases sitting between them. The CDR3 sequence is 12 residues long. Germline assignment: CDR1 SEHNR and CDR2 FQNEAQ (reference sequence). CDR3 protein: CASSLGSAEAFF. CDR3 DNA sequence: TGTGCCAGCAGCCTCGGAAGCGCTGAAGCTTTCTTT.

The CDR3 spells CASSLSSNTGELFF. CDR3 bases: TGTGCCAGCAGCTTATCATCGAACACCGGGGAGCTGTTTTTT. The chain joins TRBV5-6 to TRBJ2-2; D uncertain. The CDR3 totals 14 residues. Trimming stripped 2 bases from V and 0 bases from J, with 5 bases between. The germline gives CDR1 SGHDT, CDR2 YYEEEE. Together with reference TRBV5-6 and TRBJ2-2, the CDR3 gives the full variable domain: DAGVTQSPTHLIKTRGQQVTLRCSPKSGHDTVSWYQQALGQGPQFIFQYYEEEERQRGNFPDRFSGHQFPNYSSELNVNALLLGDSALYLCASSLSSNTGELFFGEGSRLTVL.

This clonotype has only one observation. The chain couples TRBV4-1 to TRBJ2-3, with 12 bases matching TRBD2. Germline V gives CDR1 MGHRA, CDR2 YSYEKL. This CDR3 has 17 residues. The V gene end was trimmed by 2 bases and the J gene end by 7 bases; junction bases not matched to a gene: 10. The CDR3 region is CASSQQSTSGGRYTQYF. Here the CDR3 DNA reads TGCGCCAGCAGCCAACAATCGACTAGCGGGGGTCGATATACGCAGTATTTT.

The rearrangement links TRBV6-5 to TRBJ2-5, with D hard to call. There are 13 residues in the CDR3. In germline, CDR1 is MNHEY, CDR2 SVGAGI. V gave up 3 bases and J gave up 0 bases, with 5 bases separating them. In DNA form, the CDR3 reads TGTGCCAGCAGTTATGGGCACCAAGAGACCCAGTACTTC. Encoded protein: CASSYGHQETQYF.

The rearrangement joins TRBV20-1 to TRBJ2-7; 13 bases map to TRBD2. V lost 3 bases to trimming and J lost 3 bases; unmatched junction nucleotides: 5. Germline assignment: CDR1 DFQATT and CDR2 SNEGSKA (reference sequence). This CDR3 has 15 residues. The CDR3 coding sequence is TGCAGTGCTAGGGACGGGACTAGCGGGATCTACGAGCAGTACTTC. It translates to CSARDGTSGIYEQYF.

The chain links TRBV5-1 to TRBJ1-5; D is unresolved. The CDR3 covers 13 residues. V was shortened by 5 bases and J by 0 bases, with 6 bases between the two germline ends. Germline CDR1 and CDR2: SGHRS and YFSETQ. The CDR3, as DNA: TGCGCCAGCAGGGAGGCTAGCAATCAGCCCCAGCATTTT. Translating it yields CASREASNQPQHF.

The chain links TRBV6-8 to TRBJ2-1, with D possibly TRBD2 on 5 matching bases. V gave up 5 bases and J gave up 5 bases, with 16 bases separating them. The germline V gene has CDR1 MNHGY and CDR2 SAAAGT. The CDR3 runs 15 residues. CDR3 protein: CASSLQTREDNEQFF. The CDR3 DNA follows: TGTGCCAGCAGTCTGCAGACCCGGGAAGACAATGAGCAGTTCTTC.

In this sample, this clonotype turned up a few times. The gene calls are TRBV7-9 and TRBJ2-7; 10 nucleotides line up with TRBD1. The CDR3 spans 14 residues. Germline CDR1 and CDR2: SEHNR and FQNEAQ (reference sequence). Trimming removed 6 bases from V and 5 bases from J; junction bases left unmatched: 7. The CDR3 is CASRGTGVYDEQYF. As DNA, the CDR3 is TGTGCCAGCAGGGGGACAGGGGTATACGACGAGCAGTACTTC.

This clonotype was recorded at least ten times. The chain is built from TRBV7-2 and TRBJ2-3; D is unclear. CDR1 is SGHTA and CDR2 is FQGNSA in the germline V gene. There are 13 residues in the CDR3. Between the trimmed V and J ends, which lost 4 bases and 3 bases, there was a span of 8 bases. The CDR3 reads CASSSLQTDTQYF. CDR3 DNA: TGTGCCAGCAGCTCCTTACAGACAGATACGCAGTATTTT.

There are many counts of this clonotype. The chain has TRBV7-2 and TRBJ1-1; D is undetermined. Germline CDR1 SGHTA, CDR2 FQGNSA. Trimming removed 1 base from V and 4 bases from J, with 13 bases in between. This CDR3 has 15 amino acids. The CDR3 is CASSLVLSPGTEAFF. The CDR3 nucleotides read TGTGCCAGCAGCTTAGTCTTATCCCCGGGCACTGAAGCTTTCTTT.

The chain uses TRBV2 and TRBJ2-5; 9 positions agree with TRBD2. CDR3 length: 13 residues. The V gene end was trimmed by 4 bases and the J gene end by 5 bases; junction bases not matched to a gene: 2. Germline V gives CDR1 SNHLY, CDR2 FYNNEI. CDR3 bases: TGTGCCAGCAGTGTCCTAGCGGGGGAGACCCAGTACTTC. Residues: CASSVLAGETQYF.

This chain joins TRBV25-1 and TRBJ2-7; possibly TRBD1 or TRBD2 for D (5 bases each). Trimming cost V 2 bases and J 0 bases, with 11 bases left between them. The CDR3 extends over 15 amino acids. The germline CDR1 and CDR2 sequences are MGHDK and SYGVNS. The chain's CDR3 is CASSEGTLSSYEQYF. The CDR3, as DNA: TGTGCCAGCAGTGAAGGGACGTTGAGCTCCTACGAGCAGTACTTC.

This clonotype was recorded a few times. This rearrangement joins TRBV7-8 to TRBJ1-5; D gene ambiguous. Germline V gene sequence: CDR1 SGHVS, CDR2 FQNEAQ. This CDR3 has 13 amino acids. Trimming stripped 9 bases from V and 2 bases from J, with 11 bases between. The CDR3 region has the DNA TGTGCCAGTGCAGATTACGGCAATCAGCCCCAGCATTTT. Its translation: CASADYGNQPQHF.

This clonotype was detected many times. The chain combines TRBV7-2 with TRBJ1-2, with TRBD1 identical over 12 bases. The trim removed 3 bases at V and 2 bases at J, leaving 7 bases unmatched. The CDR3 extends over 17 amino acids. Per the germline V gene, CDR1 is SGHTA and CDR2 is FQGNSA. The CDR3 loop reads CASSFGTGGSGNYGYTF. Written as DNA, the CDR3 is TGTGCCAGCAGCTTTGGGACAGGGGGCTCTGGGAACTATGGCTACACCTTC.

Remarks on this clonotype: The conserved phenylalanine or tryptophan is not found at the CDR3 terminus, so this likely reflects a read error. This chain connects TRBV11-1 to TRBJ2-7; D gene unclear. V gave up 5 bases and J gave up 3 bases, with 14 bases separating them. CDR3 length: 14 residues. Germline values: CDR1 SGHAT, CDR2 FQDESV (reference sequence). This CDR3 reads CASSPELGDYEQYL. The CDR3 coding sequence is TGTGCCAGCAGCCCGGAACTTGGGGACTACGAGCAGTACCTC.

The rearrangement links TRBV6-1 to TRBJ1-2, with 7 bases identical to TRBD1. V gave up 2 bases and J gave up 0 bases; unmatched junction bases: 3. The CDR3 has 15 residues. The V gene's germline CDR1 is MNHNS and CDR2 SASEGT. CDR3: CASSENRGANYGYTF. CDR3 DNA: TGTGCCAGCAGTGAAAACAGGGGAGCTAACTATGGCTACACCTTC.

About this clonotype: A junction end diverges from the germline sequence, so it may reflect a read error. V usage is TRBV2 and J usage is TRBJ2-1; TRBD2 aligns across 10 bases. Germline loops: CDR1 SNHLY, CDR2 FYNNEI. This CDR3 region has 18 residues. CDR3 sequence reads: CTSSEAGGADPTYNEQFF. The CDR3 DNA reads TGTACCAGCAGTGAAGCGGGGGGGGCCGACCCTACCTACAATGAGCAGTTCTTC.

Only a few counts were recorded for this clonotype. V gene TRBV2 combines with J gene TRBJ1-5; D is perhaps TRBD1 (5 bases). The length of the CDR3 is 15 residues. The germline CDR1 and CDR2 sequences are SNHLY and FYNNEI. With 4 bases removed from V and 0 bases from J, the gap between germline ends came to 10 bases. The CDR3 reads CASSGTTNSNQPQHF. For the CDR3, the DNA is TGTGCCAGCAGTGGGACAACGAATAGCAATCAGCCCCAGCATTTT.

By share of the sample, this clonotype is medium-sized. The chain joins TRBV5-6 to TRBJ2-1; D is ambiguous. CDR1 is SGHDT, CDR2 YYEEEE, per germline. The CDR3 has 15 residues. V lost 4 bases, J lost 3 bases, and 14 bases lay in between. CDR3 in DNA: TGTGCCAGCAGCCCGGGTGGCTACGACTACAATGAGCAGTTCTTC. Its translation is CASSPGGYDYNEQFF.

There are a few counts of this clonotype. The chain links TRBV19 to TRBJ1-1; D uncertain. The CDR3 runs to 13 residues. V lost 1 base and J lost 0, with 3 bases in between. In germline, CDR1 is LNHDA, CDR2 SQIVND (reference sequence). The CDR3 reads CASSIVVNTEAFF. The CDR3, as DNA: TGTGCCAGTAGTATAGTGGTGAACACTGAAGCTTTCTTT.